This TCR beta chain originates from a study of blood T cell repertoires in COVID-19. TCRdb keeps only in-frame clones here, not all; method: immunoSEQ multiplex PCR. The sample includes 120,000 or so clones, about 81% of them seen just once. V was shortened by 5 bases and J by 7 bases, with 17 bases between the two germline ends. Germline V gene data show CDR1 as SEHNR and CDR2 as FQNEAQ (reference sequence). This CDR3 contains 15 residues. The sample comprised peripheral blood. The TCR sequence derives from a man aged 30 to 39 with COVID-19, enrolled during active disease. The chain joins TRBV7-9 to TRBJ1-4; D ambiguous. CDR3 sequence: CASSPVGGRVEKLFF. The CDR3, as DNA: TGTGCCAGCAGCCCGGTCGGAGGTAGAGTTGAAAAACTGTTTTTT.